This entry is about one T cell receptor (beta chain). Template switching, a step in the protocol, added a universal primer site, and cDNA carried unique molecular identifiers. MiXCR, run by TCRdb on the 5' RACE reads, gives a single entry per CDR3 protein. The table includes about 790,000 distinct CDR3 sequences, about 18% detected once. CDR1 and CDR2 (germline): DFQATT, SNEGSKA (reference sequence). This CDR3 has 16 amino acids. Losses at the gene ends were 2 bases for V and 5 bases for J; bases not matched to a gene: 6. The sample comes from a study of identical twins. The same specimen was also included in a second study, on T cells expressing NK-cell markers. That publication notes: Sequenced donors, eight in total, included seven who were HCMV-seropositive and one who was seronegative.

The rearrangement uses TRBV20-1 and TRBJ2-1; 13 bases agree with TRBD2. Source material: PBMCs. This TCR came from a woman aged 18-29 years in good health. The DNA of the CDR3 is TGCAGTGCTAGACAGACTAGCGGGGGGCTTGACAATGAGCAGTTCTTC. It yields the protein CSARQTSGGLDNEQFF.